The next 27 T cell receptor beta chains were all read from a single sample in a study of cytomegalovirus exposure and HLA in healthy donors. Primers included in the PCR were 60 Vbeta and 13 Jbeta primers. Only in-frame clones appear in the TCRdb table, and some are missing; sequencing was by immunoSEQ multiplex PCR. The table shows around 150,000 clones, with about 80% occurring only once. The sample was PBMCs. The receptors here all came from a man in his forties in good health and CMV-seronegative.

This chain connects TRBV7-9 to TRBJ2-5; TRBD2 might be the D (5 bases). CDR1 and CDR2 from the germline V gene are SEHNR and FQNEAQ (reference sequence). The V and J ends lost 5 bases and 0 bases respectively, with 16 bases between them. The CDR3 sequence is 16 residues long. The DNA for the CDR3 is TGTGCCAGCAGCCCCAAGGAGGAAAGGTACCAAGAGACCCAGTACTTC. This encodes CASSPKEERYQETQYF.

This clone has only one observation. The gene calls are TRBV4-3 and TRBJ2-7; D might be TRBD2 (6 bases). V was pared by 3 bases and J by 4 bases, with 16 bases between. Germline-derived CDR1 and CDR2 are LGHNA and YSLEER. The CDR3 is 15 residues long. The CDR3 reads CASSQTAVRGYEQYF. As DNA, the CDR3 is TGCGCCAGCAGCCAGACGGCGGTCCGGGGGTACGAGCAGTACTTC.

The chain uses TRBV5-1 and TRBJ1-2; D unresolved. Trimming removed 0 bases from V and 4 bases from J, with 16 bases in between. The CDR3 has 16 residues. CDR1 is SGHRS and CDR2 is YFSETQ in the germline V gene. The chain's CDR3 is CASSLGSTGGSYGYTF. The DNA of the CDR3 is TGCGCCAGCAGCTTGGGGTCGACGGGCGGGAGCTATGGCTACACCTTC.

The rearrangement uses TRBV5-1 and TRBJ1-2; D is ambiguous. The germline V and J ends were trimmed by 1 base and 2 bases, with 12 bases remaining between them. Per the germline V gene, CDR1 is SGHRS and CDR2 is YFSETQ. The CDR3 contains 15 residues. CDR3 coding DNA: TGCGCCAGCAGCTTGAACTCCCAAAACAACTATGGCTACACCTTC. This codes for CASSLNSQNNYGYTF.

The chain couples TRBV28 to TRBJ1-5, with D unresolved. This CDR3 is 14 amino acids long. The germline gives CDR1 MDHEN, CDR2 SYDVKM. Trimming removed 3 bases from V and 4 bases from J, with 10 bases in between. CDR3 nucleotides: TGTGCCAGCAGTTTCGGCAGGTTAAATCAGCCCCAGCATTTT. Translation gives CASSFGRLNQPQHF.

There are a few counts of this clone. The J gene is TRBJ2-7, the V gene TRBV4-2; 7 bases are a match to TRBD2. The CDR3 consists of 16 residues. CDR1 LGHNA and CDR2 YNFKEQ come from the germline V gene. V lost 1 base, J lost 5 bases, and 11 bases stayed unmatched. This chain's CDR3 is CASSQASPTSFHEQYF. CDR3 coding DNA: TGTGCCAGCAGCCAAGCTTCCCCGACTAGCTTCCACGAGCAGTACTTC.

Comment on this clone: The sample holds other DNA sequences that translate to the same CDR3. The gene calls are TRBV6-1 and TRBJ1-4; D is unresolved. The CDR3 is made up of 15 amino acids. The germline V gene has CDR1 MNHNS and CDR2 SASEGT. Trimming pared 0 bases from V and 7 bases from J, leaving 12 bases between. The CDR3 here is CASSEAGGLGEKLFF. The CDR3 DNA reads TGTGCCAGCAGTGAAGCCGGAGGGCTGGGTGAAAAACTGTTTTTT.

In its sample, this clone was seen a few times. This chain links TRBV28 with TRBJ2-5; the match to TRBD1 covers 10 bases. This CDR3 spans 16 amino acids. The germline CDR1 and CDR2 sequences are MDHEN and SYDVKM. V lost 7 bases to trimming and J lost 4 bases; unmatched junction nucleotides: 12. The CDR3 nucleotides read TGTGCCAGCACTGAAAGGACAGGGGGGGTCATAGAGACCCAGTACTTC. This translates into CASTERTGGVIETQYF. Combining the CDR3 with reference TRBV28 and TRBJ2-5 gives the whole variable domain DVKVTQSSRYLVKRTGEKVFLECVQDMDHENMFWYRQDPGLGLRLIYFSYDVKMKEKGDIPEGYSVSREKKERFSLILESASTNQTSMYLCASTERTGGVIETQYFGPGTRLLVL.

The chain employs TRBV29-1 and TRBJ2-5; TRBD2 matches at 9 bases. CDR3 length equals 14 residues. After removal of 5 bases from V and 5 bases from J, the junction contained 9 bases not matched to a gene. From germline, CDR1 is SQVTM and CDR2 ANQGSEA. The CDR3 sequence: CSVLLWREGETQYF. The CDR3 nucleotides are TGCAGCGTTCTTCTGTGGCGGGAGGGGGAGACCCAGTACTTC.

This clone was found once. The chain is built from TRBV29-1 and TRBJ2-5; tentatively, D is TRBD2 (6 bases). This CDR3 has 17 amino acids. Trimming pared 6 bases from V and 5 bases from J, leaving 28 bases between. CDR1 SQVTM and CDR2 ANQGSEA come from the germline V gene. CDR3 in amino acids: CSVAPRGFSGVGETQYF. DNA of the CDR3: TGCAGCGTGGCCCCTCGAGGTTTTAGCGGAGTGGGCGAGACCCAGTACTTC.

The genes are TRBV29-1 and TRBJ2-3; D remains unclear. Trimming removed 0 bases at V and 2 bases at J, with 18 bases between. Per the germline V gene, CDR1 is SQVTM and CDR2 is ANQGSEA. The CDR3 covers 17 residues. The CDR3 sequence is CSVEDLSRQQPTDTQYF. The CDR3 DNA is TGCAGCGTTGAAGATCTTAGCCGCCAGCAACCCACAGATACGCAGTATTTT.

The CDR3 loop reads CASSLGPGSNYGYTF. CDR3 DNA: TGTGCCAGCAGCTTAGGCCCGGGATCTAACTATGGCTACACCTTC. The chain carries TRBV13 and TRBJ1-2, with D uncertain. The germline CDR1 and CDR2 sequences are PRHDT and FYEKMQ (reference sequence). Trimming removed 0 bases from V and 0 bases from J, with 8 bases in between. The CDR3 is 15 amino acids. Full variable domain (rest looked up from reference TRBV13 and TRBJ1-2): AAGVIQSPRHLIKEKRETATLKCYPIPRHDTVYWYQQGPGQDPQFLISFYEKMQSDKGSIPDRFSAQQFSDYHSELNMSSLELGDSALYFCASSLGPGSNYGYTFGSGTRLTVV.

This sequence joins TRBV5-5 and TRBJ1-1, with D tentatively TRBD1 (5 bases). The germline CDR1 and CDR2 sequences are SGHKS and YYEKEE (reference sequence). Trimming shortened V by 3 bases and J by 4 bases, and 13 bases separated the two germline ends. The CDR3 is 14 amino acids. CDR3 in DNA: TGTGCCAGCAGCTGGACCAGGGTAGGCACTGAAGCTTTCTTT. The encoded protein is CASSWTRVGTEAFF.

This sequence joins TRBV28 and TRBJ2-6; D is perhaps TRBD1 (5 bases). The V and J ends lost 4 bases and 8 bases respectively, with 15 bases between them. The germline V gene has CDR1 MDHEN and CDR2 SYDVKM. CDR3 length equals 15 residues. CDR3 nucleotide sequence: TGTGCCAGCAGTTCCTACGGTAGGGGCCCCAACGTCCTGACTTTC. Amino acids: CASSSYGRGPNVLTF.

This clone was seen once. J is TRBJ2-7 and V is TRBV6-5, with TRBD1 matching 8 bases. V was clipped by 5 bases and J by 4 bases; unmatched bases: 1. The CDR3 runs to 12 residues. The germline V gene has CDR1 MNHEY and CDR2 SVGAGI. The CDR3 DNA follows: TGTGCCAGCAGTGGACAGGGTTACGAGCAGTACTTC. Protein: CASSGQGYEQYF.

The rearrangement uses TRBV4-3 and TRBJ2-3; TRBD2 matches at 10 bases. V trimming: 1 base; J trimming: 3 bases; junction bases outside the gene matches: 7. This CDR3 region has 17 residues. Germline V gene data show CDR1 as LGHNA and CDR2 as YSLEER. CDR3 nucleotide sequence: TGCGCCAGCAGCCAAGTCGGGCTAGCGGGAGAGACAGATACGCAGTATTTT. Its translation is CASSQVGLAGETDTQYF.

The chain has TRBV5-1 and TRBJ2-1; 8 positions agree with TRBD2. From germline, CDR1 is SGHRS and CDR2 YFSETQ. V shed 1 base, J shed 7 bases, and the junction held 4 bases outside the gene matches. The CDR3 spans 14 residues. CDR3 protein: CASSLKLAVNEQFF. The CDR3 DNA follows: TGCGCCAGCAGCTTGAAACTAGCGGTAAATGAGCAGTTCTTC.

The chain combines TRBV7-2 with TRBJ2-1; tentative D call: TRBD2 (6 bases). Trimming removed 2 bases from V and 9 bases from J, with 14 bases in between. Germline CDR1 is SGHTA and CDR2 is FQGNSA. The CDR3 has 14 amino acids. The CDR3 bases are TGTGCCAGCAGCTTAAGCCCGGGGGTGGCTGAGCAGTTCTTC. The encoded protein is CASSLSPGVAEQFF.

The rearrangement joins TRBV28 to TRBJ2-7; TRBD1 might be the D (5 bases). Germline V gives CDR1 MDHEN, CDR2 SYDVKM. CDR3 size: 15 residues. Deletions cut 5 bases from V and 6 bases from J, with 20 bases between. DNA for the CDR3: TGTGCCAGCAGTGTTAAGTGGCAGGGTAAAAGCGAGCAGTACTTC. Translation: CASSVKWQGKSEQYF.

This chain links TRBV7-9 with TRBJ2-5; 8 bases agree with TRBD2. The V gene end was trimmed by 5 bases and the J gene end by 5 bases; junction bases not matched to a gene: 4. Germline V gives CDR1 SEHNR, CDR2 FQNEAQ (reference sequence). The CDR3 sequence is 13 residues long. Here the CDR3 reads CASSRGGQETQYF. The CDR3 DNA sequence: TGTGCCAGCAGCCGGGGGGGGCAGGAGACCCAGTACTTC.

J is TRBJ1-1 and V is TRBV29-1, with D maybe TRBD1 (6 bases). The germline gives CDR1 SQVTM, CDR2 ANQGSEA. The CDR3 has 14 amino acids. V lost 7 bases to trimming and J lost 8 bases, with 23 bases between them. In nucleotides, the CDR3 is TGCAGCGGGTGTCAGGGGACGGTGAACTCAGAAGCTTTCTTT. Amino acids: CSGCQGTVNSEAFF.

The chain has TRBV5-1 and TRBJ2-1, with 10 bases matching TRBD1. CDR3 length: 18 amino acids. J gave up 3 bases and V 0 bases, and 9 bases lay outside the gene matches. The germline gives CDR1 SGHRS, CDR2 YFSETQ. CDR3 in DNA: TGCGCCAGCAGCTTGGAGGGACAGGGGCGAAACCTCTACAATGAGCAGTTCTTC. Amino acid sequence: CASSLEGQGRNLYNEQFF.

The rearrangement joins TRBV19 to TRBJ1-3; 7 nucleotides align to TRBD1. This CDR3 is 16 amino acids long. Per the germline V gene, CDR1 is LNHDA and CDR2 is SQIVND (reference sequence). The V gene end was trimmed by 6 bases and the J gene end by 0 bases; junction bases not matched to a gene: 8. The CDR3 is CASSLQGPSSGNTIYF. In DNA form, the CDR3 reads TGTGCCAGTAGCTTACAGGGGCCGAGCTCTGGAAACACCATATATTTT.

V is TRBV19 and J is TRBJ2-4; 8 bases map to TRBD1. This CDR3 contains 15 residues. The V gene's germline CDR1 is LNHDA and CDR2 SQIVND (reference sequence). J was trimmed by 6 bases and V by 4 bases; bases with no gene match: 8. The DNA of the CDR3 is TGTGCCAGTAGTACTACGACAGGGGCTGGAAACATTCAGTACTTC. It codes for CASSTTTGAGNIQYF.

The chain is built from TRBV11-2 and TRBJ2-1; TRBD2 aligns across 11 bases. Germline V CDR1 and CDR2: SGHAT, FQNNGV. V was clipped by 5 bases and J by 10 bases; unmatched bases: 13. The length of the CDR3 is 16 residues. The CDR3 sequence is CASSRTVAGGPGEQFF. Here the CDR3 DNA reads TGTGCCAGCAGCCGGACCGTAGCGGGAGGGCCGGGGGAGCAGTTCTTC.

This clone has a single count. V is TRBV10-3 and J is TRBJ2-7; perhaps TRBD1 as D (5 bases). This CDR3 is 16 amino acids long. Germline CDR1 is ENHRY and CDR2 is SYGVKD. The V and J ends lost 2 bases and 4 bases respectively, with 18 bases between them. CDR3 DNA sequence: TGTGCCATCAGTGAGGGGCAGGGCCAGGGTCGGTACGAGCAGTACTTC. Protein: CAISEGQGQGRYEQYF.

This chain joins TRBV29-1 and TRBJ2-3; no definite D call. The CDR3 is made up of 12 amino acids. Trimming left V 4 bases short and J 1 base short, with 6 bases between. CDR1 is SQVTM, CDR2 ANQGSEA, per germline. CDR3 DNA sequence: TGCAGCGTTGGTAGTGGCACAGATACGCAGTATTTT. The encoded protein is CSVGSGTDTQYF.